The 20 T cell receptor beta chains below were found in one sample sequenced in a study of OX40 agonist ivuxolimab in advanced cancers. TCRdb keeps only in-frame clones here, not all; method: immunoSEQ multiplex PCR. The sample carries 40,000 to 60,000 clones, around 86% recorded once. This sample comprised CD4+ or CD8+ T cells sorted from blood, obtained in a trial of the OX40 agonist ivuxolimab. These receptors all come from an adult with an advanced solid tumor such as melanoma, head and neck, liver or kidney cancer.

The chain couples TRBV7-7 to TRBJ1-5; D is unclear. In germline, CDR1 is SSHAT, CDR2 FNYEAQ (reference sequence). V lost 4 bases, J lost 3 bases, and 16 bases lay in between. The CDR3 has 16 amino acids. The CDR3 is CASSSSDRTNNQPQHF. In DNA, the CDR3 is TGTGCCAGCAGCTCTTCAGATAGGACGAACAATCAGCCCCAGCATTTT.

CDR3 coding DNA: TGTGCCAGCAGTTTATCCCCCTACGAGCAGTACTTC. It codes for CASSLSPYEQYF. The chain is built from TRBV28 and TRBJ2-7; unclear D gene. V gave up 1 base and J gave up 2 bases, with 3 bases separating them. CDR1 is MDHEN, CDR2 SYDVKM, per germline. The length of the CDR3 is 12 residues.

The J gene is TRBJ1-6, the V gene TRBV10-1, with D hard to call. V lost 5 bases and J lost 5, with 10 bases in between. The CDR3 is 14 residues long. CDR1 WNHNN and CDR2 SYGVQD come from the germline V gene (reference sequence). CDR3 loop: CASSNGPNNSPLHF. The CDR3 DNA follows: TGCGCCAGCAGTAACGGACCTAATAATTCACCCCTCCACTTT.

The chain uses TRBV6-5 and TRBJ1-2; D ambiguous. Trimming removed 2 bases from V and 5 bases from J, with 12 bases in between. CDR3 length: 14 amino acids. Germline assignment: CDR1 MNHEY and CDR2 SVGAGI. CDR3 in DNA: TGTGCCAGCAGTTACGATCCGCGTGGGTATGGCTACACCTTC. It is translated as CASSYDPRGYGYTF.

The table lists this clone with a few counts. This chain connects TRBV27 to TRBJ2-1, with a possible D match to TRBD1 (6 bases). From germline, CDR1 is MNHEY and CDR2 SMNVEV (reference sequence). With 5 bases removed from V and 3 bases from J, the gap between germline ends came to 23 bases. The length of the CDR3 is 18 residues. CDR3 nucleotides: TGTGCCAGCAGTCCCCGCGGAAGGGGGTTTTGGGACTACAATGAGCAGTTCTTC. Its translation is CASSPRGRGFWDYNEQFF.

This chain joins TRBV30 and TRBJ2-2; D is unresolved. Germline CDR1 and CDR2: GTSNPN and SVGIG (reference sequence). The CDR3 is made up of 12 amino acids. V was trimmed by 3 bases and J by 7 bases, leaving 9 bases between them. The CDR3 reads CAWRFWGGELFF. CDR3 DNA: TGTGCCTGGAGATTCTGGGGCGGGGAGCTGTTTTTT. Using reference TRBV30 and TRBJ2-2 for the parts outside the CDR3, the full variable domain is SQTIHQWPATLVQPVGSPLSLECTVEGTSNPNLYWYRQAAGRGLQLLFYSVGIGQISSEVPQNLSASRPQDRQFILSSKKLLLSDSGFYLCAWRFWGGELFFGEGSRLTVL.

The chain couples TRBV2 to TRBJ1-2, with D possibly being TRBD1 (5 bases). There are 13 residues in the CDR3. The germline gives CDR1 SNHLY, CDR2 FYNNEI. Trimming removed 3 bases at V and 4 bases at J, with 9 bases between. The CDR3 nucleotides are TGTGCCAGCAGTGAGTCAGGGCCCTATGGCTACACCTTC. Protein product: CASSESGPYGYTF.

This chain uses TRBV5-1 with TRBJ1-6, with D perhaps TRBD1 (6 bases). This CDR3 has 13 residues. The ends were cut back, 8 bases at V and 10 bases at J, with 16 bases in the middle. The germline V gene has CDR1 SGHRS and CDR2 YFSETQ. The chain's CDR3 is CASTDRNESPLHF. DNA of the CDR3: TGCGCCAGTACCGACAGGAATGAATCACCCCTCCACTTT.

The genes are TRBV6-6 and TRBJ2-7; unclear D gene. Germline V gives CDR1 MNHNY, CDR2 SVGAGI (reference sequence). V lost 0 bases and J lost 2, with 2 bases in between. CDR3 length equals 12 residues. CDR3 DNA: TGTGCCAGCAGTTACTCGGCCTACGAGCAGTACTTC. This encodes CASSYSAYEQYF.

The chain recombines TRBV7-2 with TRBJ2-5; TRBD2 matches at 7 bases. J was trimmed by 4 bases and V by 0 bases; bases with no gene match: 11. CDR3 length: 17 amino acids. From germline, CDR1 is SGHTA and CDR2 FQGNSA. Here the CDR3 DNA reads TGTGCCAGCAGCTTAGCGGCGGGCGGGAGAGCGTCAGAGACCCAGTACTTC. As protein: CASSLAAGGRASETQYF.

The chain uses TRBV5-5 and TRBJ1-1; D gene uncertain. Germline V gives CDR1 SGHKS, CDR2 YYEKEE (reference sequence). The germline V and J ends were trimmed by 3 bases and 6 bases, with 18 bases remaining between them. The CDR3 consists of 15 residues. This CDR3 is CASSSMDGVRAEAFF. CDR3 in DNA: TGTGCCAGCAGCTCAATGGACGGAGTCAGAGCTGAAGCTTTCTTT.

The V and J genes are TRBV27 and TRBJ1-4; 7 nucleotides align to TRBD1. V lost 3 bases to trimming and J lost 5 bases; unmatched junction nucleotides: 3. The CDR3 loop spans 14 amino acids. CDR1 and CDR2 from the germline V gene are MNHEY and SMNVEV (reference sequence). CDR3 sequence: CASSFLQGNEKLFF. For the CDR3, the DNA is TGTGCCAGCAGTTTCCTACAGGGGAATGAAAAACTGTTTTTT.

The chain combines TRBV7-2 with TRBJ1-2, with 12 bases identical to TRBD1. The V segment lost 0 bases and the J segment 8 bases; nucleotides outside the gene matches: 7. The CDR3 contains 16 residues. Germline assignment: CDR1 SGHTA and CDR2 FQGNSA. The CDR3 DNA reads TGTGCCAGCAGCTTAGCGTTGGGACAGGGGGCGTTCGGCTACACCTTC. This sequence encodes CASSLALGQGAFGYTF.

The J gene is TRBJ1-1, the V gene TRBV27; a weak D match, TRBD1 (5 bases). Germline V gives CDR1 MNHEY, CDR2 SMNVEV (reference sequence). V gave up 5 bases and J gave up 9 bases, with 19 bases separating them. This CDR3 region has 14 residues. CDR3 sequence (DNA): TGTGCCAGCAGTCCTAGGGACCGGACGGATAAAGCTTTCTTT. It yields the protein CASSPRDRTDKAFF.

The V call is TRBV15, the J call TRBJ2-3; no clear D. Germline V gives CDR1 LNHNV, CDR2 YYDKDF (reference sequence). CDR3 length: 13 residues. V lost 0 bases and J 3 bases, leaving 4 bases between the germline ends. The CDR3 here is CATSRDPTDTQYF. The DNA of the CDR3 is TGTGCCACCAGCAGAGATCCTACAGATACGCAGTATTTT. Filled out from reference TRBV15 and TRBJ2-3, the complete variable domain reads DAMVIQNPRYQVTQFGKPVTLSCSQTLNHNVMYWYQQKSSQAPKLLFHYYDKDFNNEADTPDNFQSRRPNTSFCFLDIRSPGLGDTAMYLCATSRDPTDTQYFGPGTRLTVL.

This clone was seen just once. The chain employs TRBV27 and TRBJ1-6, with 8 bases aligning to TRBD1. V trimming: 2 bases; J trimming: 8 bases; junction bases outside the gene matches: 5. Germline V gene sequence: CDR1 MNHEY, CDR2 SMNVEV (reference sequence). This CDR3 is built from 15 residues. CDR3 residues: CASSLQTGEYSPLHF. CDR3 DNA sequence: TGTGCCAGCAGTTTACAGACAGGGGAGTATTCACCCCTCCACTTT.

The rearrangement uses TRBV14 and TRBJ2-1; D gene unclear. CDR1 and CDR2 from the germline V gene are SGHDN and FVKESK. Deletions cut 7 bases from V and 7 bases from J, with 23 bases between. This CDR3 spans 16 amino acids. CDR3 DNA: TGTGCCAGCAACCCAAGGAGAACGAACGCAACTAATGAGCAGTTCTTC. Protein: CASNPRRTNATNEQFF. Based on the CDR3 plus reference TRBV14 and TRBJ2-1, the full variable domain is EAGVTQFPSHSVIEKGQTVTLRCDPISGHDNLYWYRRVMGKEIKFLLHFVKESKQDESGMPNNRFLAERTGGTYSTLKVQPAELEDSGVYFCASNPRRTNATNEQFFGPGTRLTVL.

The gene calls are TRBV5-1 and TRBJ2-5, with D possibly matching TRBD2 (5 bases). This CDR3 has 13 residues. Germline CDR1 and CDR2: SGHRS and YFSETQ. V lost 0 bases, J lost 6 bases, and 9 bases lay in between. The CDR3 sequence: CASSLASRQTQYF. The CDR3 DNA reads TGCGCCAGCAGCTTGGCTAGCAGGCAGACCCAGTACTTC.

V gene TRBV5-5 combines with J gene TRBJ2-5; 7 bases fit TRBD1. Germline CDR1 reads SGHKS; CDR2 reads YYEKEE (reference sequence). The CDR3 has 15 residues. Trimming at V came to 0 bases and at J to 3 bases, leaving 5 bases not matched to a gene. The CDR3 DNA sequence: TGTGCCAGCAGCTTGGAAGCAGGGGGAAAAGAGACCCAGTACTTC. Protein: CASSLEAGGKETQYF.

The J gene is TRBJ2-3, the V gene TRBV11-2, with D unclear. Germline values: CDR1 SGHAT, CDR2 FQNNGV. The CDR3 runs to 12 residues. With 0 bases removed from V and 5 bases from J, the gap between germline ends came to 3 bases. The CDR3 protein is CASSLERDTQYF. CDR3 sequence (DNA): TGTGCCAGCAGCTTAGAACGAGATACGCAGTATTTT.